This T cell receptor (beta chain) derives from a study of T-cell reconstitution after alpha-beta-depleted transplantation in children. Molecular barcoding with unique molecular identifiers was used for the TCRbeta library. TCRdb re-called the PCR reads with MiXCR, one entry per CDR3 protein. The sample records hundreds of thousands of distinct CDR3 sequences, approximately 32% being singletons. Sequenced here: PBMCs from the stem cell graft donor, sampled from the stem cell graft. The source of this sequence is a human donor who donated a stem cell graft to a child with aplastic anemia.

CDR3 sequence reads: CASSWRGNGAEAFF. CDR3 bases: TGTGCCAGCAGCTGGCGTGGGAACGGGGCTGAAGCTTTCTTT. The rearrangement links TRBV12-3 or TRBV12-4 to TRBJ1-1; D is uncertain. The CDR3 runs to 14 residues. Trimming left V 6 bases short and J 6 bases short, with 17 bases between.